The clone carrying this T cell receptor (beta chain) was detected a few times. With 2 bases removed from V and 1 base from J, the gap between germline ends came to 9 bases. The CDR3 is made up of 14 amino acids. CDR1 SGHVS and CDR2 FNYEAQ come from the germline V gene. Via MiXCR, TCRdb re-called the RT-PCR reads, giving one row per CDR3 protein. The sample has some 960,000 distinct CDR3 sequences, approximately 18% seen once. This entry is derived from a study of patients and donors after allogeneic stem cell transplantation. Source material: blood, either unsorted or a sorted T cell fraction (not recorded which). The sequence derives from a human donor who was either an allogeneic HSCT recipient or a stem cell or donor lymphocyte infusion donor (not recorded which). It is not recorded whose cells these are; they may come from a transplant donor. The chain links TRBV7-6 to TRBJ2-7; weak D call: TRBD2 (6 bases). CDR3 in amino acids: CASSLYGTSYEQYF. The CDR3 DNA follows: TGTGCCAGCAGCTTATATGGGACTTCCTACGAGCAGTACTTC. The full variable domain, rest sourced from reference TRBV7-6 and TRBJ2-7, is GAGVSQSPRYKVTKRGQDVALRCDPISGHVSLYWYRQALGQGPEFLTYFNYEAQQDKSGLPNDRFSAERPEGSISTLTIQRTEQRDSAMYRCASSLYGTSYEQYFGPGTRLTVT.